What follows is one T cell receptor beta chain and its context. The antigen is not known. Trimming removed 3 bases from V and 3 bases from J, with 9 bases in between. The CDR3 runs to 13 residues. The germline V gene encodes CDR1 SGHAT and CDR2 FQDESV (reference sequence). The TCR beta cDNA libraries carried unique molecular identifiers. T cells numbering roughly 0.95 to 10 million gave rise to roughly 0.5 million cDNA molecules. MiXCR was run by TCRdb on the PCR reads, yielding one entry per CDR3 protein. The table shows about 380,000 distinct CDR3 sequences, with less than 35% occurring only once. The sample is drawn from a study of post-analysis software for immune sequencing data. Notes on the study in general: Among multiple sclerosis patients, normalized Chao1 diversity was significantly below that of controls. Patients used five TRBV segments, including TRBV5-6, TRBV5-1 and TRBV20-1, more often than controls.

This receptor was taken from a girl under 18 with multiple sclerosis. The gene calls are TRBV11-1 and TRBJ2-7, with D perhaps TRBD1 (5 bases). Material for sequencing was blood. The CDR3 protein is CASSLGLDYEQYF. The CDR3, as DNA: TGTGCCAGCAGCTTGGGGCTGGACTACGAGCAGTACTTC.